This T cell receptor (beta chain) originates from a study of CD8 T cells in ankylosing spondylitis. Study-level results: Blood of patients with ankylosing spondylitis appeared to be characterized by a TCR beta motif of several highly homologous variants. Clones tied to disease were said to be significantly enriched in matched ankylosing spondylitis synovial fluid. A subset of motif variants has previously been described in the synovial fluid and blood of reactive arthritis.

Each TCR beta library was made by quantitative 5'-RACE that incorporated molecular barcodes. TCRdb re-analysed the 5' RACE reads in MiXCR, keeping a single row per CDR3 protein. The sample has about 130,000 distinct CDR3 sequences, 6.5% to 9% seen once. There are 17 residues in the CDR3. The germline CDR1 and CDR2 sequences are SGHVS and FNYEAQ. Trimming removed 2 bases at V and 1 base at J, with 15 bases between. This clonotype came up many times. The antigen is undetermined. This chain uses TRBV7-6 with TRBJ1-5; D is unclear. This receptor was obtained from a male donor with ankylosing spondylitis or in good health (not recorded which). The specimen was blood, either unsorted or a sorted T cell fraction (not recorded which). The CDR3 sequence: CASSLNVGFWSNQPQHF. The CDR3 coding sequence is TGTGCCAGCAGCTTAAACGTCGGGTTCTGGAGCAATCAGCCCCAGCATTTT.